This passage covers 15 T cell receptor beta chains from one sample sequenced in a study of T cells expressing NK-cell markers. TCRdb re-called the 5' RACE reads and gives one entry per CDR3 protein, without DNA. The data show 3,000 to 4,000 distinct CDR3 sequences, and the top ten clones hold around 90%. The sequencing sample was made of blood T cells: a sorted CD56 or NKG2C T cell subset, CD4+ or CD8+ T cells, or bulk PBMC T cells (not recorded which). These receptors were obtained from a man aged 18 to 69 in good health.

This chain connects TRBV29-1 to TRBJ1-4; there is no DNA to check the TCRdb D call of TRBD1. This CDR3 has 12 residues. From germline, CDR1 is SQVTM and CDR2 ANQGSEA. The CDR3 region is CSVVGGDEKLFF.

The rearrangement uses TRBV28 and TRBJ2-7; TCRdb's D call of TRBD1 is untestable without DNA. The CDR3 length is 14 residues. The germline CDR1 and CDR2 sequences are MDHEN and SYDVKM. This CDR3 reads CASRKDRGPYEQYF.

This sequence joins TRBV4-2 and TRBJ1-6. CDR1 is LGHNA, CDR2 YNFKEQ, per germline. This CDR3 has 16 amino acids. The CDR3 loop is CASSQDLRGRNSPLHF.

This rearrangement joins TRBV21-1 to TRBJ1-2; TCRdb's D call, TRBD1, is unchecked because there is no DNA. TRBV21-1 is tagged as a pseudogene. The CDR3 loop spans 12 amino acids. The CDR3 spells CASSSYRRGYTF.

The V call is TRBV5-1, the J call TRBJ2-7; there is no DNA to check the TCRdb D call of TRBD1. The length of the CDR3 is 15 residues. Germline V gene lookup returns CDR1 SGHRS and CDR2 YFSETQ. CDR3 loop: CASSLSGGTSYEQYF.

The V and J genes are TRBV10-3 and TRBJ2-5; TCRdb calls TRBD1, which cannot be checked without DNA. Germline CDR1 reads ENHRY; CDR2 reads SYGVKD. The CDR3 is 16 amino acids. The CDR3 protein is CAISESRNRASETQYF.

The gene calls are TRBV12-3 or TRBV12-4 and TRBJ1-3; no DNA is available, so the TRBD1 call from TCRdb remains unchecked. The CDR3 is 13 amino acids. The chain's CDR3 is CASSPPPGNTIYF.

The V gene is TRBV7-8, the J gene TRBJ1-1. Germline values: CDR1 SGHVS, CDR2 FQNEAQ. The CDR3 has 13 amino acids. The CDR3 loop reads CASSLGMNTEAFF.

The gene calls are TRBV19 and TRBJ1-2. Looked up from germline, CDR1 is LNHDA and CDR2 is SQIVND (reference sequence). This CDR3 has 14 amino acids. The CDR3 is CASKQSGGAYGYTF.

The chain joins TRBV30 to TRBJ2-5. The CDR3 length is 13 residues. In germline, CDR1 is GTSNPN, CDR2 SVGIG (reference sequence). CDR3 amino acids: CAWSLGFGETQYF.

This rearrangement joins TRBV15 to TRBJ1-5; TCRdb designates TRBD1, a call that cannot be tested without DNA. The V gene's germline CDR1 is LNHNV and CDR2 YYDKDF (reference sequence). There are 15 residues in the CDR3. This CDR3 is CATSRVDRRKQPQHF.

The rearrangement uses TRBV10-2 and TRBJ1-6; TCRdb selects TRBD1, and the lack of DNA leaves this call unchecked. The V gene's germline CDR1 is WSHSY and CDR2 SAAADI. The CDR3 consists of 17 residues. CDR3 sequence reads: CASRTGTYESYNSPLHF.

V usage is TRBV20-1 and J usage is TRBJ1-2. CDR1 is DFQATT, CDR2 SNEGSKA, per germline (reference sequence). This CDR3 is built from 15 residues. The CDR3 sequence is CSARGRLGVSYGYTF.

The V gene is TRBV12-3 or TRBV12-4, the J gene TRBJ1-1; lacking DNA, the TRBD1 call made by TCRdb goes unchecked. This CDR3 has 15 residues. CDR3 in amino acids: CASRRQGAQHTEAFF.

The chain carries TRBV4-1 and TRBJ2-1; the TCRdb call, TRBD2, lacks DNA for checking. The germline CDR1 and CDR2 sequences are MGHRA and YSYEKL. This CDR3 is built from 16 residues. CDR3 sequence reads: CASSQDVAGGLAEQFF.